This T cell receptor (beta chain) was sequenced in a study of T cells in Graves' hyperthyroidism and ophthalmopathy. With 6 bases removed from V and 2 bases from J, the gap between germline ends came to 14 bases. CDR1 and CDR2 (germline): SQVTM, ANQGSEA. This CDR3 region has 13 residues. RNA transcripts gave rise to amplified TCR beta CDR3 regions. When the TCR CDR3 underwent first-round RT-PCR, the HTBI primer set was used. TCRdb re-called the multiplex PCR reads with MiXCR, one entry per CDR3 protein. The data contain 250,000 to 300,000 distinct CDR3 sequences, about 19% of them singletons. Whole-study results and caveats: From stable hyperthyroidism, ophthalmopathy was separated by a 13 V-J model.

In regard to this clonotype: Its specificity is unknown.

The source of this sequence is a man over 45 with Graves' ophthalmopathy. The V gene is TRBV29-1, the J gene TRBJ2-7, with a possible D match to TRBD1 (6 bases). Sequenced: blood. In nucleotides, the CDR3 is TGCAGCGTGGCAGGGGACCGGACCTACGAGCAGTACTTC. Residues: CSVAGDRTYEQYF.